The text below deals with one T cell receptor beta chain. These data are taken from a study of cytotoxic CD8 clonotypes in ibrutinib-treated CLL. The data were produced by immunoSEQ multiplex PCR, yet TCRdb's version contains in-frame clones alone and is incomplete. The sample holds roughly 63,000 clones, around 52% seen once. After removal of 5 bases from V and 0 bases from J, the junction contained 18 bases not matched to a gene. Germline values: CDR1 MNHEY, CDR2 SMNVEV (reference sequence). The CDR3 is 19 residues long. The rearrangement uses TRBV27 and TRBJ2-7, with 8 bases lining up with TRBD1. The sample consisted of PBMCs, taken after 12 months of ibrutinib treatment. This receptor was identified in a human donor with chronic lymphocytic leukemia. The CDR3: CASSPYPIVLTGDSYEQYV. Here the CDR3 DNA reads TGTGCCAGCAGTCCCTACCCCATCGTTTTGACAGGGGACTCCTACGAGCAGTACGTC.